These T cell receptor beta chains were read from a single sample in a study of yellow fever vaccine responses in identical twins. Using its own MiXCR run on the RT-PCR reads, TCRdb lists one record per CDR3 protein. The data hold about 3,000 distinct CDR3 sequences, with approximately 91% observed a single time. The sample was T cells from blood (PBMCs), unsorted or a sorted subset (not recorded which), taken before or after yellow fever vaccination (not recorded which). The receptors derive from a young woman who received the yellow fever vaccine. The CDR3 runs from the conserved cysteine through the conserved F or W. The order of the fields is CDR3 protein, V gene, J gene.

CDR3 protein: CASSRRGSSLQETQYF; V gene: TRBV11-2; J gene: TRBJ2-5